This TCR beta chain came from a study of vaccination and CD4 T cells after COVID-19. As for the study in general: Samples taken post-COVID came a median around 3.5 months after diagnosis, ranging from 35 to 161.

Oncomine TCR Beta short-read sequencing was applied to DNA from cultured CD4+ T cells. In TCRdb, the PCR reads were re-called with MiXCR into one record per CDR3 protein. Found here are several thousand distinct CDR3 sequences, about 59% of them singletons; the top ten hold 20%. V lost 7 bases to trimming and J lost 6 bases, with 14 bases between them. The length of the CDR3 is 13 residues. Germline CDR1 is KGHDR and CDR2 is SFDVKD. The sample's treatment: roughly nine-day PBMC culture with coronavirus spike peptide pools or control peptides (ViraFEST assay). Antigen-specific T cell expansion with peptide pools preceded TCR sequencing in the ViraFEST approach. Positive SARS-CoV-2 PCR tests in convalescent patients dated from March to December 2020, pre-Alpha, Beta and Delta. With respect to this clonotype: Its antigen is currently unknown.

The chain couples TRBV24-1 to TRBJ1-2, with D perhaps TRBD1 (5 bases). The source of this sequence is a human donor with COVID-19. Sample: cultured CD4+ T cells from blood, taken after SARS-CoV-2 vaccination. The CDR3 loop reads CATRHVIGDGYTF. Here the CDR3 DNA reads TGTGCCACCAGACATGTTATAGGGGATGGCTACACCTTC.